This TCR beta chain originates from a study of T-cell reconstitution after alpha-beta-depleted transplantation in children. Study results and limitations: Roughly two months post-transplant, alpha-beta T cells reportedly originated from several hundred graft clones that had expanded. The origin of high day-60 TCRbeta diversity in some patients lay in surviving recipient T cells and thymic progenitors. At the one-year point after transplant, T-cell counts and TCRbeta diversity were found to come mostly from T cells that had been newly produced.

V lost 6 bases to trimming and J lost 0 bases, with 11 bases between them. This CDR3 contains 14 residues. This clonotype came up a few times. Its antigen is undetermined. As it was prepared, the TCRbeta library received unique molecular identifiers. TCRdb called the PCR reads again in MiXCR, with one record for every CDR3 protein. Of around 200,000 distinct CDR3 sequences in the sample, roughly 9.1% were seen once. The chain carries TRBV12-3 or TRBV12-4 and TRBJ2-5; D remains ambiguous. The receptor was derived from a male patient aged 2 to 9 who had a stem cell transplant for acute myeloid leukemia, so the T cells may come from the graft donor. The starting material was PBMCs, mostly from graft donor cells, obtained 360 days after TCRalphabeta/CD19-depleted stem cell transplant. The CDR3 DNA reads TGTGCCAGCAGCACCCTAGACCACCAAGAGACCCAGTACTTC. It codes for CASSTLDHQETQYF.